These T cell receptor beta chains were read from a single sample in a study of post-analysis software for immune sequencing data. TCRdb analysed the PCR reads with MiXCR anew, one entry per CDR3 protein. Of about 770,000 distinct CDR3 sequences in the sample, 40% to 55% were seen once. The sequenced sample consisted of blood. The source is a girl aged 5-17 years with multiple sclerosis. Both conserved end residues are trimmed from each CDR3. Each record gives: J gene, V gene, CDR3 protein.

TRBJ2-3 TRBV3-1 ASSQATDTQY
TRBJ2-7 TRBV5-1 ASSLTLTGDYEQY
TRBJ1-5 TRBV6-1 ASSEDAGHTWRQPQH
TRBJ1-5 TRBV5-1 ASSAGTASNQPQH
TRBJ2-5 TRBV6-1 ASRHSGNQETQY
TRBJ2-5 TRBV3-1 ASSHRDSQNGQY
TRBJ1-1 TRBV29-1 SVDYGTEAF
TRBJ2-5 TRBV28 ASSRLDPEQY
TRBJ2-7 TRBV5-6 ASRAPYSYEQY
TRBJ2-1 TRBV9 ASSPQRLQSYNEQF
TRBJ2-5 TRBV15 ATSRDRTSGQETQY
TRBJ1-5 TRBV7-8 ASSTGQGELINQPQH
- TRBV12-3/TRBV12-4 ASDGETQY
TRBJ2-1 TRBV20-1 SARALINEQF
TRBJ2-5 TRBV7-9 ASSIPGSEETQY
TRBJ2-5 TRBV10-2 ASSDRSRLAGKETQY
TRBJ2-1 TRBV12-3/TRBV12-4 ASSFRRSSYNEQF
TRBJ1-2 TRBV10-3 ATYQPFPGHGDGYT
TRBJ2-1 TRBV4-1 ASSQVWESNEQF
TRBJ2-2 TRBV6-5 ASSWGGGVGELF
TRBJ2-1 TRBV14 ASSRRRDRFDEQF
TRBJ1-6 TRBV7-8 ASSFPQGAGNSPLH
TRBJ1-5 TRBV20-1 SARSGVSNQPQH
TRBJ2-1 TRBV12-3/TRBV12-4 ATTGQPYNEQF
TRBJ2-1 TRBV20-1 SARGAWAWDSGRAALYNEQF
TRBJ1-5 TRBV15 ATSREDEDQPQH
TRBJ2-1 TRBV7-9 SPSSTNEQF
TRBJ2-1 TRBV7-9 ASSLEGANEQF
TRBJ2-7 TRBV4-2 ASSQEGLVGIYEQY
TRBJ1-2 TRBV7-2 AGSPSQDYGYT
TRBJ2-1 TRBV20-1 SAKLGGNEQF
- TRBV28 ASSLPTGRVEQY
TRBJ1-4 TRBV6-5 ASSPQGPTNEKLF
TRBJ2-3 TRBV6-5 ASSPQHTGTDTQY
TRBJ2-6 TRBV9 ASSVAGFTSGANVLT
TRBJ2-3 TRBV29-1 SVAPTSGRADTQY
TRBJ1-2 TRBV29-1 SVEGTEKVGGYT
TRBJ2-1 TRBV28 ASSSLEREGF
TRBJ2-7 TRBV13 ASSQGQGTYTYEQY
TRBJ1-2 TRBV29-1 SVGGGGDYGYT
TRBJ2-5 TRBV6-6 ASSYRTTTQY
TRBJ2-1 TRBV6-1 ASSGTSGGYNEQF
TRBJ2-7 TRBV10-3 AISPGQGPSYEQY
TRBJ2-1 TRBV7-2 ASSLGGLALPSSYNEQF
TRBJ1-1 TRBV4-1 ASSQNDRPNTEAF
TRBJ2-7 TRBV6-5 ASRRDRNSYEQY
TRBJ1-2 TRBV5-1 ASSLVRQDGYT
TRBJ1-2 TRBV29-1 SAFAPDRKGDYT
TRBJ2-1 TRBV6-5 ASSYYGTGGLDEQF
TRBJ1-4 TRBV20-1 SAREGRGMQNEKLF
TRBJ2-4 TRBV3-1 ASSQGPQY
TRBJ1-2 TRBV25-1 ASSEFRGQGTTYGYT
TRBJ2-3 TRBV12-3/TRBV12-4 ASSFRQVATDTQY
TRBJ2-5 TRBV11-3 ASGRARRETQY